The present T cell receptor beta chain was sequenced within a study of blood T cell repertoires in COVID-19 (TCRdb year 2020). With regard to the full study: Samples from collaborators originated in the United States, Italy and Spain and spanned both the acute and convalescent phases of COVID-19. Samples were obtained from the ongoing ImmuneRACE study (first 160 participants) and from approximately 1,200 subjects provided by 6 global collaborators. Where available, HLA class I and class II types were obtained from metadata supplied by the sample provider rather than from assay-based typing. The repertoires were released in a freely available public database intended as a resource for research on the immune response to SARS-CoV-2. The material from the prospective study consisted of cDNA or gDNA derived from T cells, B-cell-depleted T cells, or PBMCs. The dataset comprised deeply sampled blood TCRbeta repertoires from subjects exposed to, actively infected with, or recovered from COVID-19. The sample metadata nearly always contained a de-identified subject ID, COVID-19 status, age in years and sex.

The immunoSEQ Assay, a bias-controlled multiplex PCR, was used to amplify TCRbeta CDR3 regions from genomic DNA. The study's processing was this. The number of nucleated cells in each sample was estimated by amplification of reference gene primers within the assay. Sequence reads were collapsed and filtered to measure the absolute abundance of every unique TCRbeta CDR3 rearrangement. Productive Simpson clonality was computed per sample as the square root of Simpson's diversity index over productive rearrangements. In TCRdb, the immuneACCESS table is reduced to in-frame sequences with V and J assigned. These tables do not hold every clone; where another copy was compared, an unresolved V gene accounts for under half, and the others remain unexplained. That table supplies the V and J calls and clone size; D and trimming were determined from the DNA. This sample lists about 160,000 clones; 86% were detected once. The top ten clones comprise roughly 4% of the sample.

The collaborating institutions used their own protocols to collect whole blood in K2EDTA tubes. For TCRbeta analysis, collaborators shipped samples as frozen whole blood, isolated PBMCs, or DNA extracted from either of those sample types. About this clone: Its antigen specificity is not known. No base qualities exist here, and no much larger clone lies one base off it.

Overall study outcomes, separate from this receptor: The quantity of clinical and demographic metadata differed by source and by participant and was supplied without curation.

This clonotype originated in a woman in her 70s with acute or convalescent COVID-19. Sequencing input: peripheral blood.

This receptor carries the CDR3 CASRETGLRNQPQHF. The nucleotides are TGTGCCAGCAGAGAGACAGGGTTGCGCAATCAGCCCCAGCATTTT. The chain links TRBV6-5 with TRBJ1-5, with TRBD1 identical over 7 junction bases. The cysteine opens and the phenylalanine closes a CDR3 of 15 amino acids. Only the CDR3 part of the read is kept: 45 bases, read in frame from the first base. V trim: 6 bases; J trim: 2 bases; unmatched bases: 7. As encoded in the germline V gene, CDR1 is MNHEY while CDR2 is SVGAGI.